The 26 T cell receptor beta chains below were found in one sample sequenced in a study of shared clonotypes between healthy human individuals. Assay: immunoSEQ multiplex PCR; the TCRdb copy retains only in-frame clones and omits some. The sample has over a million clones, around 97% seen once. Sequencing was done on a sample of naive CD4+ T cells sorted from blood. Subset indicated: CD45RA+ positively selected. These receptors were obtained from a man aged 25-45 years in good health.

The count of this clone is one. J is TRBJ2-1 and V is TRBV5-1; TRBD2 matches at 8 bases. With 3 bases clipped from V and 0 bases from J, the junction kept 5 bases outside the gene matches. The CDR3 is made up of 16 amino acids. Germline CDR1 SGHRS, CDR2 YFSETQ. The CDR3 nucleotides are TGCGCCAGCAGCTGGGTAGCGGGAAGCTCCTACAATGAGCAGTTCTTC. Translating it yields CASSWVAGSSYNEQFF.

The gene calls are TRBV19 and TRBJ2-2, with 10 bases that match TRBD1. Germline CDR1 is LNHDA and CDR2 is SQIVND (reference sequence). The CDR3 totals 14 residues. Trimming cost V 10 bases and J 7 bases; bases outside gene matches: 9. The CDR3 DNA sequence: TGTGCCACCTATAGACAGGGGGCGGTCGGGGAGCTGTTTTTT. Translation: CATYRQGAVGELFF.

V is TRBV30 and J is TRBJ2-2; D might be TRBD1 (6 bases). From germline, CDR1 is GTSNPN and CDR2 SVGIG (reference sequence). This CDR3 comprises 13 residues. V was trimmed by 8 bases and J by 0 bases, leaving 10 bases between them. The CDR3 spells CARSGANTGELFF. DNA for the CDR3: TGTGCCCGGTCAGGGGCGAACACCGGGGAGCTGTTTTTT.

Comment on this clone: Other DNA variants within this sample encode the same CDR3. The rearrangement uses TRBV7-2 and TRBJ1-2; 9 nucleotides line up with TRBD1. This CDR3 has 14 residues. Germline V gene sequence: CDR1 SGHTA, CDR2 FQGNSA. J was trimmed by 8 bases and V by 3 bases; bases with no gene match: 7. The CDR3 spells CASSFSQGAGGYTF. The CDR3 bases are TGTGCCAGCAGCTTTTCACAGGGGGCTGGCGGCTACACCTTC.

This clone came up once. The chain recombines TRBV11-2 with TRBJ2-3; 8 bases fit TRBD2. The CDR3 spans 15 residues. CDR1 and CDR2 from the germline V gene are SGHAT and FQNNGV. J was trimmed by 7 bases and V by 5 bases; bases with no gene match: 11. In DNA form, the CDR3 reads TGTGCCAGCAGCCCCTTCGGGAGCGGGAGCTATACGCAGTATTTT. Its protein product is CASSPFGSGSYTQYF.

The chain couples TRBV5-1 to TRBJ2-1, with 7 bases that match TRBD2. Germline trimming cut 0 bases from V and 4 bases from J; bases unmatched to any gene: 4. CDR1 is SGHRS and CDR2 is YFSETQ in the germline V gene. The CDR3 is made up of 15 amino acids. The CDR3 loop reads CASSLGGSLYNEQFF. The CDR3, as DNA: TGCGCCAGCAGCTTGGGCGGGAGCCTATACAATGAGCAGTTCTTC.

About this clone: This sample includes further DNA sequences coding for the same CDR3. The chain joins TRBV18 to TRBJ1-4; D is uncertain. Trimming left V 1 base short and J 4 bases short, with 7 bases between. This CDR3 spans 14 amino acids. Germline V CDR1 and CDR2: KGHSH, LQKENI. The DNA for the CDR3 is TGTGCCAGCTCACCACGGCAGCGTAATGAAAAACTGTTTTTT. It yields the protein CASSPRQRNEKLFF.

V and J are TRBV6-1 and TRBJ2-2, with D tentatively TRBD1 (6 bases). Germline V gene lookup returns CDR1 MNHNS and CDR2 SASEGT. V lost 2 bases to trimming and J lost 1 base, with 8 bases between them. The CDR3 runs 15 residues. The CDR3 DNA sequence: TGTGCCAGCAGTGAAATGACAGGGAACACCGGGGAGCTGTTTTTT. Its translation: CASSEMTGNTGELFF.

The rearrangement uses TRBV25-1 and TRBJ1-2; D perhaps matches TRBD1 (5 bases). Germline V lookup: CDR1 MGHDK, CDR2 SYGVNS. The CDR3 runs to 16 residues. Trimming left V 3 bases short and J 4 bases short, with 18 bases between. CDR3 sequence: CASSDQWGGLVYGYTF. The CDR3, as DNA: TGTGCCAGCAGTGACCAATGGGGGGGTCTGGTCTATGGCTACACCTTC.

The V gene is TRBV6-5, the J gene TRBJ2-1; TRBD2 is a possible D gene (6 bases). CDR1 and CDR2 from the germline V gene are MNHEY and SVGAGI. The V and J ends lost 2 bases and 0 bases respectively, with 8 bases between them. The CDR3 is 15 amino acids. The CDR3 loop reads CASSYGAGSYNEQFF. DNA for the CDR3: TGTGCCAGCAGTTACGGAGCGGGCTCCTACAATGAGCAGTTCTTC.

The chain carries TRBV9 and TRBJ2-5, with D perhaps assigned TRBD1 or TRBD2 (6 bases each). Trimming removed 4 bases at V and 5 bases at J, with 24 bases between. In germline, CDR1 is SGDLS, CDR2 YYNGEE. The CDR3 has 17 residues. The CDR3 DNA reads TGTGCCAGCAGCCCTATGTGGGGGGCCCGTCAGCGGGAGACCCAGTACTTC. Translated, it gives CASSPMWGARQRETQYF.

CDR3 bases: TGTGCCAGCAGCTTAGGTGCGGGGGGAAACACCATATATTTT. It translates to CASSLGAGGNTIYF. The gene calls are TRBV7-8 and TRBJ1-3; D gene uncertain. This CDR3 is built from 14 residues. Germline CDR1 SGHVS, CDR2 FQNEAQ. Deletions cut 1 base from V and 4 bases from J, with 8 bases between.

CDR3 sequence: CASSIQGYEQYF. In DNA form, the CDR3 reads TGTGCCAGCAGCATTCAGGGGTACGAGCAGTACTTC. This chain joins TRBV9 and TRBJ2-7; possibly TRBD1 for D (6 bases). CDR3 size: 12 residues. V lost 4 bases, J lost 4 bases, and 9 bases lay in between. Germline lookup yields CDR1 SGDLS and CDR2 YYNGEE.

The V gene is TRBV7-3, the J gene TRBJ2-7; TRBD1 matches 8 bases. This CDR3 is built from 15 residues. V lost 5 bases, J lost 2 bases, and 8 bases stayed unmatched. Germline CDR1 SGHTA, CDR2 FQGTGA. The CDR3 protein is CASSPTPGQAYEQYF. In nucleotides, the CDR3 is TGTGCCAGCAGCCCAACCCCGGGACAGGCCTACGAGCAGTACTTC.

The rearrangement joins TRBV7-9 to TRBJ1-5; TRBD1 aligns across 10 bases. The CDR3 totals 16 residues. The germline gives CDR1 SEHNR, CDR2 FQNEAQ (reference sequence). J gave up 3 bases and V 5 bases, and 7 bases lay outside the gene matches. The CDR3, as DNA: TGTGCCAGCAGCCAGTGGGACAGGGGACCCAATCAGCCCCAGCATTTT. Protein: CASSQWDRGPNQPQHF.

A single count supports this clone. V and J are TRBV28 and TRBJ2-1; possible D gene TRBD1, 6 bases. V was pared by 2 bases and J by 4 bases, with 9 bases between. CDR3 length equals 14 residues. CDR1 is MDHEN, CDR2 SYDVKM, per germline. The CDR3 DNA is TGTGCCAGCAGTTTAGTCACAGGGTACAATGAGCAGTTCTTC. It specifies CASSLVTGYNEQFF.

The genes are TRBV2 and TRBJ2-2; 7 bases match TRBD2. The CDR3 runs to 16 residues. The germline V gene encodes CDR1 SNHLY and CDR2 FYNNEI. V lost 6 bases, J lost 1 base, and 8 bases stayed unmatched. The chain's CDR3 is CASRERREKNTGELFF. The CDR3 DNA is TGTGCCAGCAGGGAGCGGCGGGAGAAGAACACCGGGGAGCTGTTTTTT.

The J gene is TRBJ1-2, the V gene TRBV28; weak D call: TRBD1 (5 bases). The ends were cut back, 5 bases at V and 3 bases at J, with 16 bases in the middle. Germline assignment: CDR1 MDHEN and CDR2 SYDVKM. The CDR3 has 15 amino acids. The CDR3 region is CASSPGNLRDYGYTF. CDR3 DNA: TGTGCCAGCAGTCCAGGGAATCTGAGGGACTATGGCTACACCTTC.

V is TRBV2 and J is TRBJ2-2, with 7 bases that match TRBD2. CDR3 length: 15 residues. J lost 5 bases, V lost 9 bases, and 12 bases had no gene match. Germline lookup yields CDR1 SNHLY and CDR2 FYNNEI. CDR3 region: CASVFAAGVTGELFF. DNA of the CDR3: TGTGCCAGTGTATTCGCCGCGGGAGTTACCGGGGAGCTGTTTTTT.

The chain carries TRBV28 and TRBJ2-5, with 14 positions matching TRBD2. The CDR3 sequence is 16 residues long. Unmatched junction bases numbered 7, after V lost 6 bases and J lost 4 bases. Germline CDR1 reads MDHEN; CDR2 reads SYDVKM. CDR3 bases: TGTGCCAGCAGGGGGGGGACTAGCGGGAGTAGAGAGACCCAGTACTTC. Translated, it gives CASRGGTSGSRETQYF.

The chain carries TRBV5-1 and TRBJ2-3; 9 nucleotides match TRBD2. V shed 5 bases and J 2 bases; nucleotides not matched to a gene: 9. The CDR3 is made up of 16 amino acids. Germline CDR1 SGHRS, CDR2 YFSETQ. For the CDR3, the DNA is TGCGCCAGCAGTTCCCGGGTAGCGGGAGTCACAGATACGCAGTATTTT. Protein: CASSSRVAGVTDTQYF.

This clone was seen once. The J gene is TRBJ2-5, the V gene TRBV11-2, with D tentatively TRBD2 (5 bases). The length of the CDR3 is 15 residues. Germline loops: CDR1 SGHAT, CDR2 FQNNGV. Deletions cut 5 bases from V and 6 bases from J, with 19 bases between. The CDR3 coding sequence is TGTGCCAGCAGCCCAGGACGCAGGAGGTCAAAGACCCAGTACTTC. Translating it yields CASSPGRRRSKTQYF.

This chain connects TRBV28 to TRBJ2-1; D unclear. The germline V gene has CDR1 MDHEN and CDR2 SYDVKM. This CDR3 spans 14 amino acids. V was clipped by 1 base and J by 7 bases, with 11 bases between them. The CDR3 DNA sequence: TGTGCCAGCAGTTTATTCGGCCGAACTAATGAGCAGTTCTTC. Translation: CASSLFGRTNEQFF.

On this clone: This same CDR3 is encoded by further DNA sequences in the sample. This rearrangement joins TRBV7-2 to TRBJ2-7; TRBD2 agrees at 7 bases. The CDR3 spans 12 residues. After removal of 4 bases from V and 4 bases from J, the junction contained 1 base not matched to a gene. Germline values: CDR1 SGHTA, CDR2 FQGNSA. CDR3 sequence (DNA): TGTGCCAGCAGCTATAGCGGGTACGAGCAGTACTTC. Translating it yields CASSYSGYEQYF.

This clone was observed once. CDR3 sequence: CASRGTAPSYEQYF. As DNA, the CDR3 is TGTGCCAGCAGGGGGACGGCCCCCTCCTACGAGCAGTACTTC. The J gene is TRBJ2-7, the V gene TRBV28, with D perhaps assigned TRBD1 or TRBD2 (5 bases each). This CDR3 has 14 amino acids. The V gene's germline CDR1 is MDHEN and CDR2 SYDVKM. The V end was cut by 6 bases, the J end by 0 bases, with 12 bases between.

The rearrangement links TRBV28 to TRBJ1-5; D unresolved. V was shortened by 5 bases and J by 3 bases, with 17 bases between the two germline ends. The CDR3 consists of 16 residues. In germline, CDR1 is MDHEN, CDR2 SYDVKM. CDR3 in amino acids: CASSQPAQVTNQPQHF. In nucleotides, the CDR3 is TGTGCCAGCAGTCAGCCGGCGCAGGTGACCAATCAGCCCCAGCATTTT.